The 28 T cell receptor beta chains presented below share a single source sample, sequenced in a study of T cells of healthy individuals. TCRdb called the 5' RACE reads again in MiXCR, with one record for every CDR3 protein. This sample has roughly 87,000 distinct CDR3 sequences, with approximately 18% found just once. The source is a human donor in good health.

The chain has TRBV4-2 and TRBJ1-4; tentative D call: TRBD1 (5 bases). In germline, CDR1 is LGHNA, CDR2 YNFKEQ. The CDR3 consists of 14 residues. V lost 5 bases and J lost 8, with 15 bases in between. CDR3 coding DNA: TGTGCCAGCAGCATTACTCAGAGGGACGAAAAACTGTTTTTT. Protein: CASSITQRDEKLFF.

The chain is built from TRBV4-1 and TRBJ2-7; D is possibly TRBD1 (6 bases). This CDR3 comprises 14 residues. The V end lost 4 bases, the J end lost 2 bases, and 12 bases lay between the germline ends. Germline loops: CDR1 MGHRA, CDR2 YSYEKL. CDR3 bases: TGCGCCAGCAGCCCAGGGGCGACGACCTACGAGCAGTACTTC. Protein: CASSPGATTYEQYF.

This chain's CDR3 is CASSEVIDGYTF. CDR3 coding DNA: TGTGCCAGCAGTGAAGTTATAGATGGCTACACCTTC. V and J are TRBV6-1 and TRBJ1-2; D remains unclear. Germline V CDR1 and CDR2: MNHNS, SASEGT. V dropped 1 base and J dropped 6 bases, with 6 bases sitting between them. This CDR3 is 12 amino acids long.

This clonotype was detected a few times. The V call is TRBV4-1, the J call TRBJ2-5; tentatively, D is TRBD2 (5 bases). V was cut by 7 bases and J by 5 bases, with 20 bases left in between. This CDR3 region has 15 residues. Germline lookup yields CDR1 MGHRA and CDR2 YSYEKL. The DNA of the CDR3 is TGCGCCAGCACCGTAACGGCAGCTCGAGGGGAGACCCAGTACTTC. Its translation: CASTVTAARGETQYF.

This clonotype was counted a few times. The chain links TRBV20-1 to TRBJ2-5; TRBD2 matches 11 bases. The CDR3 is 20 amino acids. CDR1 and CDR2 from the germline V gene are DFQATT and SNEGSKA (reference sequence). The trim removed 0 bases at V and 4 bases at J, leaving 19 bases unmatched. The CDR3 region is CSARDGGQGFLAGGRETQYF. Here the CDR3 DNA reads TGCAGTGCTAGAGATGGCGGACAGGGGTTCCTAGCGGGAGGAAGAGAGACCCAGTACTTC.

The chain links TRBV5-1 to TRBJ2-1; D possibly corresponds to TRBD1 (5 bases). The CDR3 extends over 14 amino acids. V lost 0 bases and J lost 9, with 13 bases in between. CDR1 is SGHRS and CDR2 is YFSETQ in the germline V gene. The CDR3 sequence is CASSLAGYSGEQFF. The CDR3 DNA reads TGCGCCAGCAGCTTGGCAGGGTACTCGGGTGAGCAGTTCTTC.

There are a few counts of this clonotype. The chain combines TRBV5-1 with TRBJ2-7; D is possibly TRBD2 (5 bases). Germline CDR1 and CDR2: SGHRS and YFSETQ. This CDR3 has 12 residues. V was cut by 5 bases and J by 3 bases, with 9 bases left in between. The CDR3 coding sequence is TGCGCCAGCAGTAGCGTTTTCTACGAGCAGTACTTC. Translating gives CASSSVFYEQYF.

This clonotype was counted ten times or more. The V call is TRBV4-3, the J call TRBJ2-1; a weak D match, TRBD1 (6 bases). The CDR3 runs to 17 residues. Germline values: CDR1 LGHNA, CDR2 YSLEER. The ends were cut back, 2 bases at V and 4 bases at J, with 18 bases in the middle. CDR3 region: CASSQIYTGTPYNEQFF. CDR3 coding DNA: TGCGCCAGCAGCCAAATATACACCGGGACACCATACAATGAGCAGTTCTTC.

Ten or more counts support this clonotype. The chain carries TRBV9 and TRBJ2-6; 8 nucleotides line up with TRBD1. The germline V gene has CDR1 SGDLS and CDR2 YYNGEE. J gave up 3 bases and V 3 bases, and 5 bases lay outside the gene matches. This CDR3 comprises 16 residues. In DNA form, the CDR3 reads TGTGCCAGCAGCGGACAACAGGGGGTTGGGGCCAACGTCCTGACTTTC. Residues: CASSGQQGVGANVLTF.

The gene calls are TRBV29-1 and TRBJ1-1, with a possible D match to TRBD1 (5 bases). This CDR3 is 12 amino acids long. V shed 4 bases and J shed 0 bases, with 6 bases lying between them. CDR1 SQVTM and CDR2 ANQGSEA come from the germline V gene. CDR3 amino acids: CSVAGLNTEAFF. The CDR3 DNA reads TGCAGCGTTGCAGGGCTGAACACTGAAGCTTTCTTT.

The sample holds a few counts of this clonotype. The chain couples TRBV10-3 to TRBJ2-3; possibly TRBD1 or TRBD2 for D (7 bases each). CDR3 length: 14 amino acids. V lost 5 bases and J 3 bases, leaving 12 bases between the germline ends. Looked up from germline, CDR1 is ENHRY and CDR2 is SYGVKD. This CDR3 reads CAISQGEGTDTQYF. The CDR3 nucleotides read TGTGCCATCAGTCAGGGGGAGGGGACAGATACGCAGTATTTT.

The chain links TRBV7-9 to TRBJ1-1; possible D gene TRBD1, 5 bases. From germline, CDR1 is SEHNR and CDR2 FQNEAQ (reference sequence). CDR3 size: 15 residues. With 0 bases removed from V and 3 bases from J, the gap between germline ends came to 11 bases. CDR3 DNA sequence: TGTGCCAGCAGCTTAGCAGGGGTGGCGCACACTGAAGCTTTCTTT. Translating gives CASSLAGVAHTEAFF.

The chain is built from TRBV20-1 and TRBJ2-3; no reliable D call. The CDR3 has 16 amino acids. The germline gives CDR1 DFQATT, CDR2 SNEGSKA (reference sequence). The V gene lost 3 bases and the J gene lost 0 bases, with 16 bases spanning the gap. CDR3 amino acids: CSARELGKPSTDTQYF. CDR3 DNA: TGCAGTGCTAGGGAATTGGGGAAACCTAGCACAGATACGCAGTATTTT.

Only a few counts were recorded for this clonotype. V gene TRBV14 combines with J gene TRBJ2-7; the D gene is possibly TRBD1 (5 bases). The V gene's germline CDR1 is SGHDN and CDR2 FVKESK. V dropped 0 bases and J dropped 4 bases, with 19 bases sitting between them. This CDR3 spans 17 amino acids. DNA of the CDR3: TGTGCCAGCAGCCAAGATTACGTACAGGACACCGCTTACGAGCAGTACTTC. It translates to CASSQDYVQDTAYEQYF.

The genes are TRBV6-5 and TRBJ1-4, with TRBD1 identical over 7 bases. Germline values: CDR1 MNHEY, CDR2 SVGAGI. The CDR3 runs 17 residues. V shed 2 bases and J 4 bases; nucleotides not matched to a gene: 10. CDR3 protein: CASSYTQGSRGNEKLFF. Here the CDR3 DNA reads TGTGCCAGCAGTTACACACAGGGGAGTCGTGGTAATGAAAAACTGTTTTTT.

There are a few counts of this clonotype. The chain uses TRBV18 and TRBJ1-1, with 10 bases fitting TRBD1. The ends lost 3 bases at V and 0 bases at J; junction bases unmatched: 13. CDR1 is KGHSH and CDR2 is LQKENI in the germline V gene. The CDR3 has 19 residues. The CDR3 DNA reads TGTGCCAGCTCACCCTTTTTAAGCTTAGGACAGGGGGTGAACACTGAAGCTTTCTTT. Amino acid sequence: CASSPFLSLGQGVNTEAFF.

This clonotype was seen a few times. The chain couples TRBV6-5 to TRBJ2-1, with TRBD2 as a possible D gene (6 bases). The CDR3 has 14 residues. V lost 7 bases, J lost 5 bases, and 15 bases lay in between. Germline CDR1 reads MNHEY; CDR2 reads SVGAGI. The CDR3: CASTRDFSDNEQFF. The CDR3, as DNA: TGTGCCAGCACCCGGGACTTCTCTGACAATGAGCAGTTCTTC.

The chain is built from TRBV19 and TRBJ2-1; D is unresolved. Germline loops: CDR1 LNHDA, CDR2 SQIVND (reference sequence). V was clipped by 4 bases and J by 1 base, with 11 bases between them. The CDR3 totals 15 residues. In DNA, the CDR3 is TGTGCCAGTAGTACCGACGCAGCTTCCTACAATGAGCAGTTCTTC. Its protein product is CASSTDAASYNEQFF.

V is TRBV27 and J is TRBJ2-3; no clear D. The CDR3 consists of 14 residues. Germline V gene lookup returns CDR1 MNHEY and CDR2 SMNVEV (reference sequence). The germline V and J ends were trimmed by 2 bases and 4 bases, with 10 bases remaining between them. CDR3 amino acids: CASSLMSSSDTQYF. CDR3 DNA sequence: TGTGCCAGCAGTTTAATGTCATCCTCAGATACGCAGTATTTT.

The chain carries TRBV11-2 and TRBJ2-1; 12 bases align to TRBD2. The V gene's germline CDR1 is SGHAT and CDR2 FQNNGV. The CDR3 loop spans 16 amino acids. Losses at the gene ends were 5 bases for V and 7 bases for J; bases not matched to a gene: 9. The CDR3 bases are TGTGCCAGCAGCCGTATGACTAGCGGGAGCGATAATGAGCAGTTCTTC. It is translated as CASSRMTSGSDNEQFF.

This clonotype appeared many times. The chain uses TRBV14 and TRBJ1-4; 10 positions agree with TRBD1. V was clipped by 2 bases and J by 8 bases; unmatched bases: 5. The CDR3 spans 15 residues. CDR1 is SGHDN and CDR2 is FVKESK in the germline V gene. CDR3 sequence (DNA): TGTGCCAGCAGCCAATGGGACAGGGGTGACGAAAAACTGTTTTTT. It codes for CASSQWDRGDEKLFF.

This clonotype was counted at least ten times. The chain employs TRBV4-2 and TRBJ1-1; no clear D. There are 11 residues in the CDR3. Trimming stripped 3 bases from V and 7 bases from J, with 6 bases between. Germline loops: CDR1 LGHNA, CDR2 YNFKEQ. CDR3 amino acids: CASSHSLEAFF. The CDR3 DNA is TGTGCCAGCAGCCATTCCCTTGAAGCTTTCTTT.

This clonotype appeared many times. The chain has TRBV5-1 and TRBJ2-3; the D is unclear. Trimming removed 5 bases from V and 1 base from J, with 20 bases in between. This CDR3 has 17 residues. CDR1 and CDR2 (germline): SGHRS, YFSETQ. The CDR3 DNA reads TGCGCCAGCAGTCAAAAGGACGGTGCCTGGGGCACAGATACGCAGTATTTT. This gives the protein CASSQKDGAWGTDTQYF.

The genes are TRBV6-2 or TRBV6-3 and TRBJ1-5; D unclear. Germline-derived CDR1 and CDR2 are MNHEY and SVGEGT. The CDR3 spans 13 residues. Trimming shortened V by 7 bases and J by 1 base, and 8 bases separated the two germline ends. The CDR3 protein is CASTLGSNQPQHF. The CDR3 region has the DNA TGTGCCAGCACCCTTGGGAGCAATCAGCCCCAGCATTTT.

For this clonotype: A read error is possible here, since a much larger clone lies one base away. This chain connects TRBV6-2 or TRBV6-3 to TRBJ2-3, with a tentative D call TRBD2 (6 bases). Looked up from germline, CDR1 is MNHEY and CDR2 is SVGEGT. This CDR3 region has 16 residues. The germline V and J ends were trimmed by 4 bases and 2 bases, with 16 bases remaining between them. This chain's CDR3 is CASSSSGGKNTDTQYF. The CDR3 DNA follows: TGTGCCAGCAGTTCCTCGGGCGGGAAAAACACAGATACGCAGTATTTT.

This clonotype was found many times. The DNA for the CDR3 is TGTGCCAGCAGCCCTGGACAGGGACGGGGGTACCAAGAGACCCAGTACTTC. It is translated as CASSPGQGRGYQETQYF. The chain couples TRBV4-2 to TRBJ2-5, with 8 bases that match TRBD1. The CDR3 sequence is 17 residues long. CDR1 and CDR2 (germline): LGHNA, YNFKEQ. The junction had 10 bases not matched to a gene; V was cut back by 4 bases and J by 0 bases.

The chain is built from TRBV2 and TRBJ2-3, with no clear D. The CDR3 sequence is 15 residues long. V lost 7 bases and J lost 0, with 14 bases in between. Per the germline V gene, CDR1 is SNHLY and CDR2 is FYNNEI. CDR3 amino acids: CASTTEPFSTDTQYF. CDR3 sequence (DNA): TGTGCCAGCACCACTGAACCCTTTAGCACAGATACGCAGTATTTT.

This clonotype was picked up a small number of times. This chain uses TRBV2 with TRBJ1-4; D is ambiguous. CDR3 length: 14 residues. The germline V gene encodes CDR1 SNHLY and CDR2 FYNNEI. Trimming removed 6 bases from V and 5 bases from J, with 13 bases in between. The CDR3: CASREIRLNEKLFF. The CDR3 DNA is TGTGCCAGCAGGGAAATTCGGCTAAATGAAAAACTGTTTTTT.